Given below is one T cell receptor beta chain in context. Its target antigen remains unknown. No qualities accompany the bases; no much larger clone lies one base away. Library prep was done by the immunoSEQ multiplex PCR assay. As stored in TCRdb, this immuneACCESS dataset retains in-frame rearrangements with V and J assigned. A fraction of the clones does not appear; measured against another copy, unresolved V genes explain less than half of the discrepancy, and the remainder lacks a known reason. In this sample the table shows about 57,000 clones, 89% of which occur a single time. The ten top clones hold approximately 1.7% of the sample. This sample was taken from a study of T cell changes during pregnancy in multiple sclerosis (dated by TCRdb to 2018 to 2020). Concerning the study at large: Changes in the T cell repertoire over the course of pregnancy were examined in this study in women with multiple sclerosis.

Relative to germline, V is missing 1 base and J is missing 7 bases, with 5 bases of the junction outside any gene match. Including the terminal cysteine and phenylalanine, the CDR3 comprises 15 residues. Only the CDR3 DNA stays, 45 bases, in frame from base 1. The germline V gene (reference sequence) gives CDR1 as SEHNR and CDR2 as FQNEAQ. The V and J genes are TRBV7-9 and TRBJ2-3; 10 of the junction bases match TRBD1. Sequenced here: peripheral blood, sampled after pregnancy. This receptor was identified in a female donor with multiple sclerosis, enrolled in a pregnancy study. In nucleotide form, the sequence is TGTGCCAGCAGCTTAGTGGGGACAGGGGTAAATACGCAGTATTTT. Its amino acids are CASSLVGTGVNTQYF.